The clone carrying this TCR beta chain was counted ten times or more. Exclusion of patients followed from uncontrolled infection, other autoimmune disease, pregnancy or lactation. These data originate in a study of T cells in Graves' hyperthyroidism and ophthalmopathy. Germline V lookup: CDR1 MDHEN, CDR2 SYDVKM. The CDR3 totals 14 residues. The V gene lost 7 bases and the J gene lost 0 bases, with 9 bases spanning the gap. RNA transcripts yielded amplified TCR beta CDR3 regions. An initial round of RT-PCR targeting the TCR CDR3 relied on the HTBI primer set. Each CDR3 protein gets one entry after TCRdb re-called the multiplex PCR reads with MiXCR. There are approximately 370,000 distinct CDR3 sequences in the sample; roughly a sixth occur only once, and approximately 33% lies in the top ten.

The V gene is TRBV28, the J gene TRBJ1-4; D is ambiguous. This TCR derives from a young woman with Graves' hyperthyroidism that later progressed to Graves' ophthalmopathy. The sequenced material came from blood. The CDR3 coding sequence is TGTGCCAGCACCTGGGGAGCAACTAATGAAAAACTGTTTTTT. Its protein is CASTWGATNEKLFF.